These 8 T cell receptor beta chains were all obtained from the same sample, sequenced in a study of cytomegalovirus exposure and HLA in healthy donors. The PCR ran on 60 Vbeta and 13 Jbeta primers. This table comes from immunoSEQ multiplex PCR, and its TCRdb copy is limited to in-frame clones, with some not included. The sample lists under 130,000 clones, under 85% occurring once. Sequencing was done on a sample of PBMCs. These receptors originate from a young man in good health and CMV-seronegative.

V usage is TRBV18 and J usage is TRBJ2-5, with 9 nucleotides matching TRBD1. Germline values: CDR1 KGHSH, CDR2 LQKENI. The junction had 8 bases not matched to a gene; V was cut back by 3 bases and J by 3 bases. The CDR3 contains 16 residues. The CDR3 DNA is TGTGCCAGCTCACCCCGACAGGGGGGTGCGAAAGAGACCCAGTACTTC. It is translated as CASSPRQGGAKETQYF. Full variable domain (outside the CDR3, taken from reference TRBV18 and TRBJ2-5): NAGVMQNPRHLVRRRGQEARLRCSPMKGHSHVYWYRQLPEEGLKFMVYLQKENIIDESGMPKERFSAEFPKEGPSILRIQQVVRGDSAAYFCASSPRQGGAKETQYFGPGTRLLVL.

The V gene is TRBV29-1, the J gene TRBJ2-7; 7 bases agree with TRBD1. CDR1 SQVTM and CDR2 ANQGSEA come from the germline V gene. With V trimmed by 7 bases and J by 7 bases, 10 bases remained unmatched. This CDR3 is built from 12 residues. In nucleotides, the CDR3 is TGCAGCGCCCGACAGGGTTCCGAGGAGCAGTACTTC. Its protein is CSARQGSEEQYF.

The chain carries TRBV6-5 and TRBJ2-2; D remains ambiguous. Germline CDR1 MNHEY, CDR2 SVGAGI. The CDR3 is 14 amino acids. V dropped 8 bases and J dropped 2 bases, with 12 bases sitting between them. The DNA for the CDR3 is TGTGCCAGCCAGACTCCACTAAACACCGGGGAGCTGTTTTTT. Protein sequence: CASQTPLNTGELFF.

This rearrangement joins TRBV30 to TRBJ2-3; 9 positions match TRBD2. The CDR3 is 17 amino acids. V lost 0 bases and J lost 5; bases outside the gene matches: 12. CDR1 and CDR2 (germline): GTSNPN, SVGIG (reference sequence). CDR3 nucleotide sequence: TGTGCCTGGAGTGTACGCCGGCTAGCGGGGATTGTAGATACGCAGTATTTT. It yields the protein CAWSVRRLAGIVDTQYF.

CDR3 residues: CASSSLYRTGNTEAFF. The CDR3 DNA sequence: TGTGCCAGCAGTTCCCTATATAGGACAGGGAACACTGAAGCTTTCTTT. The genes are TRBV28 and TRBJ1-1, with 7 bases aligning to TRBD1. Germline V CDR1 and CDR2: MDHEN, SYDVKM. After removal of 4 bases from V and 1 base from J, the junction contained 9 bases not matched to a gene. There are 16 residues in the CDR3.

This chain links TRBV5-1 with TRBJ1-5; no clear D. The germline V gene has CDR1 SGHRS and CDR2 YFSETQ. The CDR3 runs to 12 residues. Trimming left V 4 bases short and J 5 bases short, with 7 bases between. The chain's CDR3 is CASSLRYQPQHF. The CDR3 nucleotides read TGCGCCAGCAGCCTGAGATATCAGCCCCAGCATTTT.

The CDR3 sequence is CASSSLPQGSPKQYF. CDR3 in DNA: TGTGCCAGCAGCTCCCTCCCGCAGGGGTCCCCTAAGCAGTACTTC. The gene calls are TRBV7-9 and TRBJ2-7; D is possibly TRBD1 (6 bases). CDR1 is SEHNR and CDR2 is FQNEAQ in the germline V gene (reference sequence). Trimming pared 4 bases from V and 8 bases from J, leaving 21 bases between. The CDR3 consists of 15 residues.

The chain recombines TRBV9 with TRBJ2-7, with D possibly matching TRBD2 (6 bases). The CDR3 consists of 15 residues. Germline V gene sequence: CDR1 SGDLS, CDR2 YYNGEE. V was shortened by 4 bases and J by 5 bases, with 19 bases between the two germline ends. This CDR3 reads CASSLTSGTSDEQYF. CDR3 coding DNA: TGTGCCAGCAGCTTAACTTCCGGGACTTCCGACGAGCAGTACTTC.